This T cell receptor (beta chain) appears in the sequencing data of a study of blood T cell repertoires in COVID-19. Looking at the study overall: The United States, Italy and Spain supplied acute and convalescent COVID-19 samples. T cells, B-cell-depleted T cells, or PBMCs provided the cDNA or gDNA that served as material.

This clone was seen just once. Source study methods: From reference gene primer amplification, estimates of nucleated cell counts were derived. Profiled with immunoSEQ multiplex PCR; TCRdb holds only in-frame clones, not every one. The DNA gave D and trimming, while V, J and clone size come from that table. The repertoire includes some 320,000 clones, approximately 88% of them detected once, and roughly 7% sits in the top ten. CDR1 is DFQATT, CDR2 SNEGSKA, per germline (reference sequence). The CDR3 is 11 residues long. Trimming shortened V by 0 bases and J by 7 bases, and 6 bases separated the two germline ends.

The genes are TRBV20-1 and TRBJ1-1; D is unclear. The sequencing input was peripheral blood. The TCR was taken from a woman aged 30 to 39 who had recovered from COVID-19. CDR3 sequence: CSARERVEAFF. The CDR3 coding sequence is TGCAGTGCTAGAGAACGCGTTGAAGCTTTCTTT.